The 8 T cell receptor beta chains in this list originate from one sample, sequenced in a study of T cells after posttransplantation cyclophosphamide. The assay was immunoSEQ multiplex PCR, and TCRdb's table has in-frame clones only and misses some. The sample has roughly 17,000 clones; 75% to 90% are singletons. Controls had myeloablative marrow grafts with methotrexate and calcineurin inhibitor, sampled at 1 year. Here the sequenced sample was PBMCs, taken after allogeneic stem cell transplant with calcineurin inhibitor and methotrexate. The receptors were sampled from a female patient aged 18-30 years who received an allogeneic stem cell transplant from an unrelated donor, was CMV-positive, and had acute and chronic GVHD. The T cells may partly be graft donor cells.

The V gene is TRBV6-1, the J gene TRBJ1-6; possible D gene TRBD1, 6 bases. The CDR3 consists of 13 residues. Germline lookup yields CDR1 MNHNS and CDR2 SASEGT. V shed 10 bases and J shed 5 bases, with 12 bases lying between them. The CDR3 sequence is CATLGQNNSPLHF. The CDR3 bases are TGTGCCACCTTAGGACAGAATAATTCACCCCTCCACTTT.

With regard to this clone: Since the CDR3 does not end with the conserved phenylalanine or tryptophan, this likely comes from a read error. The chain combines TRBV5-1 with TRBJ2-7; 10 bases match TRBD1. In germline, CDR1 is SGHRS, CDR2 YFSETQ. The CDR3 totals 19 residues. With 4 bases clipped from V and 0 bases from J, the junction kept 16 bases outside the gene matches. The CDR3 here is CASSPRDRGNLVGSYEQYL. The CDR3, as DNA: TGCGCCAGCAGCCCCCGGGACAGGGGAAACCTGGTGGGCTCCTACGAGCAGTACCTC.

V and J are TRBV29-1 and TRBJ2-5, with 9 bases aligning to TRBD1. CDR3 length: 13 amino acids. Trimming took 2 bases from V and 5 from J; bases not matched to a gene: 3. Germline V gene sequence: CDR1 SQVTM, CDR2 ANQGSEA. Here the CDR3 reads CSVETGGAETQYF. In DNA form, the CDR3 reads TGCAGCGTTGAAACAGGGGGCGCGGAGACCCAGTACTTC.

As DNA, the CDR3 is TGTGCCAGCAGTGAAGGTGGGACAGTTGTGAACACTGAAGCTTTCTTT. The encoded protein is CASSEGGTVVNTEAFF. The chain has TRBV2 and TRBJ1-1, with 7 bases identical to TRBD1. The germline gives CDR1 SNHLY, CDR2 FYNNEI. The CDR3 length is 16 residues. The V segment lost 1 base and the J segment 0 bases; nucleotides outside the gene matches: 5.

This clone came up a few times. The chain joins TRBV7-9 to TRBJ1-4; D is uncertain. Germline loops: CDR1 SEHNR, CDR2 FQNEAQ (reference sequence). The V and J ends lost 6 bases and 8 bases respectively, with 16 bases between them. CDR3 length: 14 amino acids. CDR3 DNA: TGTGCCAGCAGGGAGGGAGGGAACGGCGAAAAACTGTTTTTT. This codes for CASREGGNGEKLFF.

The chain carries TRBV29-1 and TRBJ1-4, with 9 nucleotides matching TRBD1. The V gene's germline CDR1 is SQVTM and CDR2 ANQGSEA. J lost 4 bases, V lost 6 bases, and 3 bases had no gene match. The CDR3 has 13 residues. For the CDR3, the DNA is TGCAGCGTGACAGGGGGGGGTAATGAAAAACTGTTTTTT. This encodes CSVTGGGNEKLFF.

The chain carries TRBV29-1 and TRBJ2-7; TRBD1 agrees at 8 bases. This CDR3 contains 11 residues. Per germline, CDR1 SQVTM and CDR2 ANQGSEA. J lost 5 bases, V lost 7 bases, and 4 bases had no gene match. The chain's CDR3 is CSGRQGNEQYF. CDR3 DNA sequence: TGCAGCGGGAGACAGGGGAACGAGCAGTACTTC.

This chain connects TRBV4-1 to TRBJ2-4, with D possibly TRBD1 on 6 matching bases. This CDR3 region has 15 residues. The germline gives CDR1 MGHRA, CDR2 YSYEKL. V was trimmed by 0 bases and J by 2 bases, leaving 8 bases between them. CDR3 sequence (DNA): TGCGCCAGCAGCCAAGAACAGGGATCCAAAAACATTCAGTACTTC. As protein: CASSQEQGSKNIQYF.